A single sample is the source of the 5 T cell receptor beta chains below, sequenced in a study of OX40 agonist ivuxolimab in advanced cancers. Libraries were constructed by the immunoSEQ multiplex PCR assay. Drawn from immuneACCESS, this table holds only the in-frame rearrangements with V and J called that TCRdb kept. Clones are partly lost; checked studies trace under half to an unresolved V gene and leave the rest unexplained. This sample lists roughly 44,000 clones; 86% were detected once. The top ten clones comprise more than 10% of the sample. Sequencing used CD4+ or CD8+ T cells sorted from blood, obtained in a trial of the OX40 agonist ivuxolimab. Receptors were obtained from an adult with an advanced solid tumor such as melanoma, head and neck, liver or kidney cancer.

This chain joins TRBV4-2 and TRBJ2-4; perhaps TRBD1 as D (6 bases). V was clipped by 0 bases and J by 1 base, with 10 bases between them. CDR3 length: 16 amino acids. Germline CDR1 is LGHNA and CDR2 is YNFKEQ. The CDR3 DNA is TGTGCCAGCAGCCAAGATCCAGGGGAGGCCAAAAACATTCAGTACTTC. Amino acids: CASSQDPGEAKNIQYF.

The chain uses TRBV15 and TRBJ2-1; 9 bases map to TRBD1. Per germline, CDR1 LNHNV and CDR2 YYDKDF (reference sequence). The V segment lost 2 bases and the J segment 2 bases; nucleotides outside the gene matches: 4. The CDR3 has 16 residues. CDR3 nucleotides: TGTGCCACCAGCAGAACCGGGACAGGGCCCTACAATGAGCAGTTCTTC. Protein product: CATSRTGTGPYNEQFF.

Concerning this clone: Given the absence of the conserved phenylalanine or tryptophan at the CDR3 end, a read error is likely. This chain links TRBV6-5 with TRBJ1-6; TRBD1 might be the D (5 bases). V lost 2 bases and J 10 bases, leaving 9 bases between the germline ends. The CDR3 consists of 13 residues. Germline V lookup: CDR1 MNHEY, CDR2 SVGAGI. The CDR3 coding sequence is TGTGCCAGCAGTTACGGGGACCGATCACCCCTCCACCTT. Residues: CASSYGDRSPLHL.

This clone was observed once. The V gene is TRBV6-5, the J gene TRBJ1-3; D unresolved. The ends were cut back, 0 bases at V and 0 bases at J, with 9 bases in the middle. The CDR3 extends over 16 amino acids. CDR1 and CDR2 from the germline V gene are MNHEY and SVGAGI. The CDR3 nucleotides are TGTGCCAGCAGTTACTCGCTGGGATACTCTGGAAACACCATATATTTT. Translated, it gives CASSYSLGYSGNTIYF.

Here the CDR3 reads CASSHYPTGDYEQYF. CDR3 DNA: TGCGCCAGCAGCCATTATCCAACAGGAGACTACGAGCAGTACTTC. The chain combines TRBV4-3 with TRBJ2-7; D might be TRBD1 (5 bases). Trimming took 3 bases from V and 3 from J, leaving 15 bases between them. The germline V gene has CDR1 LGHNA and CDR2 YSLEER. This CDR3 contains 15 residues.